Below are 30 T cell receptor beta chains sequenced from a single sample in a study of cytomegalovirus exposure and HLA in healthy donors. The study ran its PCR with 60 Vbeta and 13 Jbeta primers. Clones were read by immunoSEQ multiplex PCR, and TCRdb kept only the in-frame ones, dropping some. The repertoire consists of some 160,000 clones, with 76% occurring once and the leading ten covering roughly 1.6%. The specimen sequenced was PBMCs. The receptors come from a woman aged 40 to 49 in good health and CMV-seronegative.

This clone was seen more than once but under ten times. The V call is TRBV2, the J call TRBJ2-2, with D unresolved. CDR3 length: 12 residues. The germline V gene has CDR1 SNHLY and CDR2 FYNNEI. V was trimmed by 2 bases and J by 6 bases, leaving 4 bases between them. The CDR3 loop is CASSEISGELFF. The CDR3 nucleotides are TGTGCCAGCAGTGAAATCTCCGGGGAGCTGTTTTTT.

This clone was seen a handful of times. Sequence at one end of the junction differs from germline and may be a read error. The J gene is TRBJ1-1, the V gene TRBV7-9; TRBD1 is a possible D gene (5 bases). The germline V gene has CDR1 SEHNR and CDR2 FQNEAQ (reference sequence). The length of the CDR3 is 11 residues. In DNA form, the CDR3 reads TGTGCCAGCAGCTTAAGTCTGGGGCAGGACTTT. This codes for CASSLSLGQDF.

V gene TRBV5-6 combines with J gene TRBJ1-1; D perhaps matches TRBD1 (6 bases). The CDR3 contains 15 residues. V lost 4 bases, J lost 2 bases, and 15 bases lay in between. Germline CDR1 reads SGHDT; CDR2 reads YYEEEE. The CDR3 protein is CASSAAGTLNTEAFF. The CDR3 nucleotides read TGTGCCAGCAGCGCAGCCGGGACATTAAACACTGAAGCTTTCTTT.

The rearrangement uses TRBV15 and TRBJ1-1; perhaps TRBD1 as D (6 bases). Germline V CDR1 and CDR2: LNHNV, YYDKDF (reference sequence). Deletions cut 2 bases from V and 1 base from J, with 14 bases between. The CDR3 has 16 residues. The CDR3 DNA sequence: TGTGCCACCAGCAGACAGGGGCCCGGAGGGAACACTGAAGCTTTCTTT. The encoded protein is CATSRQGPGGNTEAFF.

V gene TRBV18 combines with J gene TRBJ1-2; the match to TRBD1 covers 11 bases. Germline V gene sequence: CDR1 KGHSH, CDR2 LQKENI. The CDR3 consists of 16 residues. V lost 4 bases and J lost 7; bases outside the gene matches: 11. In DNA, the CDR3 is TGTGCCAGCTCACGAAATAAGGACAGGGGGCGAGGTGGCTACACCTTC. This translates into CASSRNKDRGRGGYTF.

This clone was recorded a few times. The chain joins TRBV4-1 to TRBJ2-7, with a weak D call TRBD1 (7 bases). The germline CDR1 and CDR2 sequences are MGHRA and YSYEKL. V lost 3 bases to trimming and J lost 1 base, with 13 bases between them. The CDR3 covers 15 residues. CDR3 loop: CASSQAGQRSYEQYF. In DNA, the CDR3 is TGCGCCAGCAGCCAGGCGGGACAGAGATCCTACGAGCAGTACTTC.

Details on this clone: A junction boundary mismatches the germline segment, possibly from a read error. This chain uses TRBV7-9 with TRBJ2-1; TRBD1 might be the D (5 bases). The CDR3 has 12 amino acids. Germline V gives CDR1 SEHNR, CDR2 FQNEAQ (reference sequence). This CDR3 reads CSSSLGHHEQFF. CDR3 in DNA: TGTTCCAGCAGCTTGGGGCATCATGAGCAGTTCTTC.

V usage is TRBV4-1 and J usage is TRBJ2-1, with D perhaps matching TRBD2 (6 bases). The CDR3 extends over 14 amino acids. Trimming pared 1 base from V and 4 bases from J, leaving 8 bases between. CDR1 and CDR2 (germline): MGHRA, YSYEKL. This CDR3 is CASSQVGLYNEQFF. Here the CDR3 DNA reads TGCGCCAGCAGCCAAGTGGGACTGTACAATGAGCAGTTCTTC.

The chain couples TRBV5-8 to TRBJ1-1; TRBD1 aligns across 9 bases. This CDR3 has 15 residues. V lost 1 base and J lost 3; bases outside the gene matches: 4. Germline V gene data show CDR1 as SGHTS and CDR2 as YDEGEE. CDR3 coding DNA: TGTGCCAGCAGCTTGATACAGGGGGCGGACACTGAAGCTTTCTTT. Translating gives CASSLIQGADTEAFF.

This clone was detected a few times. The rearrangement joins TRBV30 to TRBJ1-3; the match to TRBD1 covers 7 bases. J lost 5 bases, V lost 3 bases, and 10 bases had no gene match. The length of the CDR3 is 15 residues. Looked up from germline, CDR1 is GTSNPN and CDR2 is SVGIG (reference sequence). CDR3: CAWSLGGGGRNTIYF. In DNA, the CDR3 is TGTGCCTGGAGCCTTGGAGGAGGGGGCAGAAACACCATATATTTT. The full variable domain, with the rest looked up from reference TRBV30 and TRBJ1-3, is SQTIHQWPATLVQPVGSPLSLECTVEGTSNPNLYWYRQAAGRGLQLLFYSVGIGQISSEVPQNLSASRPQDRQFILSSKKLLLSDSGFYLCAWSLGGGGRNTIYFGEGSWLTVV.

This clone was seen more than once but under ten times. This CDR3 reads CALGSGTSGHYNEQFF. In nucleotides, the CDR3 is TGTGCCCTAGGGAGCGGGACTAGCGGACACTACAATGAGCAGTTCTTC. V usage is TRBV11-2 and J usage is TRBJ2-1; 11 bases match TRBD2. J was trimmed by 3 bases and V by 11 bases; bases with no gene match: 12. Per germline, CDR1 SGHAT and CDR2 FQNNGV. This CDR3 contains 16 residues.

This chain links TRBV5-1 with TRBJ1-2; 7 bases are a match to TRBD1. Germline loops: CDR1 SGHRS, CDR2 YFSETQ. V dropped 4 bases and J dropped 1; count of bases not matched to a gene: 7. The CDR3 is 15 amino acids. The CDR3 sequence: CASSQDRAFNYGYTF. The DNA of the CDR3 is TGCGCCAGCAGCCAAGACAGGGCTTTTAACTATGGCTACACCTTC.

The chain couples TRBV18 to TRBJ2-7; 8 bases map to TRBD1. Germline assignment: CDR1 KGHSH and CDR2 LQKENI. V dropped 4 bases and J dropped 1; count of bases not matched to a gene: 3. This CDR3 spans 14 amino acids. In DNA form, the CDR3 reads TGTGCCAGCTCACACAACAGGGGGTCCTACGAGCAGTACTTC. Translated: CASSHNRGSYEQYF.

The CDR3 sequence: CASTPRSVQPQHF. DNA of the CDR3: TGTGCCAGCACCCCTCGGTCGGTGCAGCCCCAGCATTTT. This chain connects TRBV19 to TRBJ1-5; no clear D gene. Trimming shortened V by 9 bases and J by 7 bases, and 16 bases separated the two germline ends. CDR3 length equals 13 residues. The germline CDR1 and CDR2 sequences are LNHDA and SQIVND (reference sequence).

The rearrangement uses TRBV20-1 and TRBJ1-1; the D is unclear. This CDR3 contains 11 residues. V was trimmed by 6 bases and J by 3 bases, leaving 8 bases between them. CDR1 is DFQATT and CDR2 is SNEGSKA in the germline V gene (reference sequence). The DNA for the CDR3 is TGCAGTGCCCAGATCCACACTGAAGCTTTCTTT. This encodes CSAQIHTEAFF.

The chain combines TRBV9 with TRBJ2-1, with D tentatively TRBD2 (6 bases). The V end lost 0 bases, the J end lost 4 bases, and 11 bases lay between the germline ends. The CDR3 has 15 residues. Germline CDR1 SGDLS, CDR2 YYNGEE. The CDR3 coding sequence is TGTGCCAGCAGCGTAGGTCTGGGGACTTACAATGAGCAGTTCTTC. Translation gives CASSVGLGTYNEQFF.

This chain joins TRBV7-9 and TRBJ1-2; tentative D call: TRBD1 (5 bases). Trimming pared 6 bases from V and 6 bases from J, leaving 14 bases between. This CDR3 comprises 13 residues. CDR1 is SEHNR and CDR2 is FQNEAQ in the germline V gene (reference sequence). The CDR3 DNA is TGTGCCAGCAGTCCGGGGGATGCTCATGGCTACACCTTC. This codes for CASSPGDAHGYTF.

This rearrangement joins TRBV5-1 to TRBJ1-4, with a weak D call TRBD1 (5 bases). Germline CDR1 is SGHRS and CDR2 is YFSETQ. The CDR3 covers 14 residues. V gave up 0 bases and J gave up 8 bases, with 11 bases separating them. CDR3 sequence reads: CASSLGRVYEKLFF. CDR3 bases: TGCGCCAGCAGCTTGGGCAGGGTATACGAAAAACTGTTTTTT.

The chain carries TRBV28 and TRBJ2-5, with 11 bases identical to TRBD2. Trimming took 3 bases from V and 5 from J; bases not matched to a gene: 14. From germline, CDR1 is MDHEN and CDR2 SYDVKM. This CDR3 is 18 amino acids long. CDR3 DNA: TGTGCCAGCAGTTTTTCAGTTGTTACTAGCGGGGGAGAGGAGACCCAGTACTTC. Translated: CASSFSVVTSGGEETQYF.

As to this clone: One junction end disagrees with the germline gene, perhaps due to a read error. The chain combines TRBV5-1 with TRBJ2-1, with 7 bases lining up with TRBD1. The germline V gene encodes CDR1 SGHRS and CDR2 YFSETQ. This CDR3 region has 12 residues. In DNA form, the CDR3 reads TGCGCCAGCAGTCTCGACCCGAGGGGGCAGGTCTTC. It is translated as CASSLDPRGQVF.

A single count supports this clone. The gene calls are TRBV6-5 and TRBJ1-1; 8 bases fit TRBD1. From germline, CDR1 is MNHEY and CDR2 SVGAGI. CDR3 length: 13 amino acids. The V segment lost 6 bases and the J segment 11 bases; nucleotides outside the gene matches: 11. The CDR3 nucleotides are TGTGCCAGCAGCGGACAGGGTGAATCAGAGGCTTTCTTT. Protein sequence: CASSGQGESEAFF.

The chain employs TRBV27 and TRBJ1-1; tentative D call: TRBD1 (5 bases). V lost 5 bases, J lost 5 bases, and 12 bases lay in between. In germline, CDR1 is MNHEY, CDR2 SMNVEV (reference sequence). The CDR3 totals 13 residues. This CDR3 is CASSRQGRTEAFF. In DNA, the CDR3 is TGTGCCAGCAGTAGGCAGGGTAGGACTGAAGCTTTCTTT.

The chain links TRBV30 to TRBJ1-4, with 7 bases aligning to TRBD1. After removal of 3 bases from V and 7 bases from J, the junction contained 8 bases not matched to a gene. The CDR3 consists of 14 residues. Germline V lookup: CDR1 GTSNPN, CDR2 SVGIG (reference sequence). The CDR3 DNA sequence: TGTGCCTGGAGGTCGACAGGGTGGGTTGAAAAACTGTTTTTT. Its translation is CAWRSTGWVEKLFF.

This rearrangement joins TRBV28 to TRBJ1-2; D is possibly TRBD1 (5 bases). V was clipped by 3 bases and J by 4 bases, with 12 bases between them. From germline, CDR1 is MDHEN and CDR2 SYDVKM. The CDR3 has 14 residues. CDR3 loop: CASSFPGRGYGYTF. In DNA, the CDR3 is TGTGCCAGCAGTTTTCCAGGGCGGGGCTATGGCTACACCTTC.

This clone came up a few times. J is TRBJ2-7 and V is TRBV7-9; TRBD2 matches 8 bases. This CDR3 has 12 residues. Per the germline V gene, CDR1 is SEHNR and CDR2 is FQNEAQ (reference sequence). V shed 10 bases, J shed 5 bases, and the junction held 7 bases outside the gene matches. DNA for the CDR3: TGTGCCATAGCGGGACCCACCCACGAGCAGTACTTC. Translating gives CAIAGPTHEQYF. Variable domain in full (rest from reference TRBV7-9 and TRBJ2-7): DTGVSQNPRHKITKRGQNVTFRCDPISEHNRLYWYRQTLGQGPEFLTYFQNEAQLEKSRLLSDRFSAERPKGSFSTLEIQRTEQGDSAMYLCAIAGPTHEQYFGPGTRLTVT.

The genes are TRBV6-1 and TRBJ2-7; 12 bases are a match to TRBD2. This CDR3 contains 15 residues. The V gene's germline CDR1 is MNHNS and CDR2 SASEGT. V trimming: 5 bases; J trimming: 0 bases; junction bases outside the gene matches: 2. The CDR3 DNA is TGTGCCAGCAGTACGACTAGCGGGAGCTCCTACGAGCAGTACTTC. Its translation is CASSTTSGSSYEQYF.

V usage is TRBV7-8 and J usage is TRBJ1-1; D remains unclear. From germline, CDR1 is SGHVS and CDR2 FQNEAQ. This CDR3 comprises 13 residues. V lost 1 base, J lost 4 bases, and 7 bases lay in between. The CDR3 protein is CASSLGSVTEAFF. In nucleotides, the CDR3 is TGTGCCAGCAGCTTAGGGAGTGTCACTGAAGCTTTCTTT.

The chain joins TRBV11-3 to TRBJ2-7, with D maybe TRBD2 (5 bases). Trimming stripped 4 bases from V and 6 bases from J, with 7 bases between. Germline CDR1 and CDR2: SGHNT and YENEEA. CDR3 size: 11 residues. This chain's CDR3 is CASSSRGEQYF. The CDR3 DNA reads TGTGCCAGCAGCTCCCGGGGCGAGCAGTACTTC.

J is TRBJ1-5 and V is TRBV30; the D gene is possibly TRBD1 (5 bases). The CDR3 extends over 14 amino acids. V shed 0 bases and J shed 4 bases, with 10 bases lying between them. The germline CDR1 and CDR2 sequences are GTSNPN and SVGIG (reference sequence). The CDR3 DNA sequence: TGTGCCTGGAGTGTCGACAGCCCAAATCAGCCCCAGCATTTT. Translation: CAWSVDSPNQPQHF.

The chain combines TRBV18 with TRBJ2-5, with a weak D call TRBD2 (5 bases). Between the trimmed V and J ends, which lost 1 base and 5 bases, there was a span of 11 bases. The germline V gene encodes CDR1 KGHSH and CDR2 LQKENI. The CDR3 sequence is 14 residues long. The CDR3 loop reads CASSPQPRGETQYF. The DNA of the CDR3 is TGTGCCAGCTCACCACAGCCCAGAGGGGAGACCCAGTACTTC.